The next 25 T cell receptor beta chains were all read from a single sample in a study of blood T cell repertoires in COVID-19. TCRdb keeps only in-frame clones here, not all; method: immunoSEQ multiplex PCR. The sample records approximately 140,000 clones, 70% to 80% being singletons. Sequencing was performed on peripheral blood. The receptors shown here come from a man aged 50 or older with acute or convalescent COVID-19.

This chain connects TRBV24-1 to TRBJ1-2; 7 bases map to TRBD1. The CDR3 sequence is 15 residues long. The V gene's germline CDR1 is KGHDR and CDR2 SFDVKD. With V trimmed by 2 bases and J by 4 bases, 6 bases remained unmatched. In nucleotides, the CDR3 is TGTGCCACCAGTGATTCCAGGACAGGAGTCTATGGCTACACCTTC. It yields the protein CATSDSRTGVYGYTF.

The V and J genes are TRBV9 and TRBJ2-5; D gene ambiguous. CDR1 and CDR2 from the germline V gene are SGDLS and YYNGEE. The CDR3 is 11 amino acids. The ends were cut back, 3 bases at V and 7 bases at J, with 7 bases in the middle. CDR3 residues: CASSAYGTQYF. The CDR3 bases are TGTGCCAGCAGCGCCTATGGGACCCAGTACTTC.

This clone was counted only a few times. The V call is TRBV18, the J call TRBJ1-1; D not certain. V gave up 4 bases and J gave up 1 base, with 4 bases separating them. This CDR3 spans 12 amino acids. Germline lookup yields CDR1 KGHSH and CDR2 LQKENI. In DNA form, the CDR3 reads TGTGCCAGCTCACTTAGGAACACTGAAGCTTTCTTT. It translates to CASSLRNTEAFF.

V and J are TRBV30 and TRBJ2-5; TRBD2 matches 10 bases. Germline trimming cut 0 bases from V and 5 bases from J; bases unmatched to any gene: 6. CDR1 and CDR2 (germline): GTSNPN, SVGIG (reference sequence). The CDR3 is 15 amino acids. The CDR3 nucleotides read TGTGCCTGGAGTGTACGAGCGGGGGGGCACGAGACCCAGTACTTC. This gives the protein CAWSVRAGGHETQYF.

CDR3 sequence reads: CASSPLGGADTQYF. In DNA, the CDR3 is TGTGCCAGCAGTCCCCTCGGGGGGGCAGATACGCAGTATTTT. The V call is TRBV27, the J call TRBJ2-3; 8 bases are shared with TRBD2. The CDR3 consists of 14 residues. CDR1 is MNHEY and CDR2 is SMNVEV in the germline V gene (reference sequence). V lost 5 bases to trimming and J lost 4 bases; unmatched junction nucleotides: 5.

This clone was counted between two and nine times. The chain couples TRBV19 to TRBJ1-4, with 8 bases identical to TRBD1. The CDR3 contains 15 residues. Per the germline V gene, CDR1 is LNHDA and CDR2 is SQIVND (reference sequence). With V trimmed by 6 bases and J by 5 bases, 8 bases remained unmatched. The CDR3 bases are TGTGCCAGTAGGAACAACAGGGGGGCGAATGAAAAACTGTTTTTT. Encoded protein: CASRNNRGANEKLFF.

The chain links TRBV11-2 to TRBJ2-5, with 7 bases fitting TRBD2. The CDR3 contains 15 residues. Germline V lookup: CDR1 SGHAT, CDR2 FQNNGV. V lost 4 bases, J lost 9 bases, and 14 bases stayed unmatched. DNA of the CDR3: TGTGCCAGCAGCTCGCCAATGGGGCGGGGGATGGCCCAGTACTTC. It translates to CASSSPMGRGMAQYF.

This clone was detected ten times or more. The chain is built from TRBV6-5 and TRBJ2-3, with 7 bases matching TRBD2. The CDR3 runs 15 residues. The J segment lost 2 bases and the V segment lost 6 bases, leaving 8 bases of the junction unmatched. Germline V gives CDR1 MNHEY, CDR2 SVGAGI. The CDR3 loop is CASRESGADTDTQYF. The CDR3 DNA sequence: TGTGCCAGCAGAGAGAGCGGGGCTGACACAGATACGCAGTATTTT.

The rearrangement links TRBV15 to TRBJ1-4; perhaps TRBD1 as D (5 bases). Trimming cost V 3 bases and J 5 bases, with 22 bases left between them. CDR1 is LNHNV and CDR2 is YYDKDF in the germline V gene (reference sequence). CDR3 length: 18 amino acids. The CDR3 DNA reads as TGTGCCACCAGCAGGATAGACGGGGGAGGGCCCGAAAATGAAAAACTGTTTTTT. Translation gives CATSRIDGGGPENEKLFF. Full variable domain (rest looked up from reference TRBV15 and TRBJ1-4): DAMVIQNPRYQVTQFGKPVTLSCSQTLNHNVMYWYQQKSSQAPKLLFHYYDKDFNNEADTPDNFQSRRPNTSFCFLDIRSPGLGDTAMYLCATSRIDGGGPENEKLFFGSGTQLSVL.

The rearrangement joins TRBV18 to TRBJ1-1, with TRBD1 matching 8 bases. Losses at the gene ends were 1 base for V and 4 bases for J; bases not matched to a gene: 20. The length of the CDR3 is 20 residues. The germline gives CDR1 KGHSH, CDR2 LQKENI. The CDR3 here is CASSPLSWSGTGGGSTEAFF. CDR3 in DNA: TGTGCCAGCTCACCACTCTCTTGGTCGGGGACAGGAGGAGGAAGCACTGAAGCTTTCTTT.

The V gene is TRBV19, the J gene TRBJ1-1, with D perhaps TRBD1 (6 bases). Trimming left V 2 bases short and J 4 bases short, with 11 bases between. The CDR3 covers 14 residues. CDR1 LNHDA and CDR2 SQIVND come from the germline V gene (reference sequence). Written as DNA, the CDR3 is TGTGCCAGTAGTATAATTCCAGGGGCCACTGAAGCTTTCTTT. Its translation: CASSIIPGATEAFF.

CDR3 in amino acids: CASSVDRVPGVNTEAFF. The CDR3 DNA reads TGTGCCAGCAGCGTCGACAGGGTTCCCGGGGTGAACACTGAAGCTTTCTTT. This chain joins TRBV7-8 and TRBJ1-1; 7 positions match TRBD1. Germline CDR1 is SGHVS and CDR2 is FQNEAQ. CDR3 length: 17 residues. Trimming cost V 5 bases and J 0 bases; bases outside gene matches: 12.

The chain couples TRBV6-5 to TRBJ2-5; D uncertain. The V end was cut by 0 bases, the J end by 7 bases, with 12 bases between. Germline CDR1 and CDR2: MNHEY and SVGAGI. The CDR3 consists of 14 residues. The CDR3 protein is CASSYSRNGATQYF. The CDR3 coding sequence is TGTGCCAGCAGTTACTCGCGCAATGGTGCGACCCAGTACTTC.

The gene calls are TRBV15 and TRBJ2-1; 14 bases fit TRBD2. The germline CDR1 and CDR2 sequences are LNHNV and YYDKDF (reference sequence). The CDR3 has 18 amino acids. J gave up 9 bases and V 0 bases, and 10 bases lay outside the gene matches. CDR3 residues: CATSRDSRLAGGRSEQFF. In DNA, the CDR3 is TGTGCCACCAGCAGAGATAGCCGACTAGCGGGGGGGCGGAGTGAGCAGTTCTTC.

This chain joins TRBV9 and TRBJ2-7; no reliable D call. Trimming pared 4 bases from V and 6 bases from J, leaving 14 bases between. Germline-derived CDR1 and CDR2 are SGDLS and YYNGEE. This CDR3 has 13 amino acids. DNA of the CDR3: TGTGCCAGCAGCTCCCGACTTGTGGGCGAGCAGTACTTC. Its protein product is CASSSRLVGEQYF.

The rearrangement links TRBV7-9 to TRBJ2-2, with no clear D. V was trimmed by 7 bases and J by 5 bases, leaving 20 bases between them. Germline V lookup: CDR1 SEHNR, CDR2 FQNEAQ (reference sequence). CDR3 size: 16 residues. CDR3 protein: CASILTGFFRTGELFF. CDR3 nucleotide sequence: TGTGCCAGCATCCTAACGGGTTTTTTTAGGACCGGGGAGCTGTTTTTT.

The V call is TRBV2, the J call TRBJ1-6, with 7 bases that match TRBD1. The CDR3 consists of 15 residues. V gave up 5 bases and J gave up 9 bases; unmatched junction bases: 10. Germline V gives CDR1 SNHLY, CDR2 FYNNEI. The CDR3 region is CASSLRGDSSSPLHF. In nucleotides, the CDR3 is TGTGCCAGCAGTCTAAGGGGGGACAGTAGTTCACCCCTCCACTTT.

The chain employs TRBV19 and TRBJ1-6; tentatively, D is TRBD1 (6 bases). Trimming stripped 4 bases from V and 7 bases from J, with 26 bases between. Germline-derived CDR1 and CDR2 are LNHDA and SQIVND (reference sequence). The CDR3 loop spans 19 amino acids. The CDR3 loop reads CASSNRATSGTELNSPLHF. As DNA, the CDR3 is TGTGCCAGTAGTAACAGGGCCACCTCCGGGACGGAGCTGAATTCACCCCTCCACTTT.

The rearrangement uses TRBV5-8 and TRBJ2-1; D gene uncertain. V was shortened by 4 bases and J by 10 bases, with 15 bases between the two germline ends. CDR3 size: 13 residues. Germline CDR1 and CDR2: SGHTS and YDEGEE. The CDR3: CASSHSHLWEQFF. In DNA, the CDR3 is TGTGCCAGCAGCCACTCCCACCTATGGGAGCAGTTCTTC.

The chain links TRBV6-5 to TRBJ2-3; a possible D gene is TRBD2 (6 bases). The CDR3 has 13 residues. Trimming took 7 bases from V and 2 from J, leaving 10 bases between them. Germline-derived CDR1 and CDR2 are MNHEY and SVGAGI. The DNA for the CDR3 is TGTGCCAGCAAGGAGGGCGCCACAGATACGCAGTATTTT. Amino acids: CASKEGATDTQYF.

The J gene is TRBJ1-6, the V gene TRBV5-8; D gene ambiguous. Germline CDR1 and CDR2: SGHTS and YDEGEE. V shed 5 bases and J shed 0 bases, with 9 bases lying between them. There are 15 residues in the CDR3. The CDR3 protein is CASRGARSYNSPLHF. CDR3 bases: TGTGCCAGCAGGGGAGCGCGCTCCTATAATTCACCCCTCCACTTT.

The chain employs TRBV6-6 and TRBJ2-2, with 10 bases identical to TRBD1. The germline CDR1 and CDR2 sequences are MNHNY and SVGAGI (reference sequence). This CDR3 is built from 16 residues. With V trimmed by 8 bases and J by 4 bases, 10 bases remained unmatched. Here the CDR3 reads CASGSSGTGVTGELFF. In nucleotides, the CDR3 is TGTGCCAGCGGTTCGTCCGGGACAGGGGTCACCGGGGAGCTGTTTTTT.

The J gene is TRBJ2-5, the V gene TRBV5-6; D may be TRBD1 (5 bases). V lost 6 bases and J lost 4, with 19 bases in between. Per the germline V gene, CDR1 is SGHDT and CDR2 is YYEEEE. This CDR3 has 15 residues. CDR3 DNA: TGTGCCAGCAACTCCGGCCAGGGTTTGAGAGAGACCCAGTACTTC. Translation: CASNSGQGLRETQYF.

V usage is TRBV3-1 (or the pseudogene TRBV3-2) and J usage is TRBJ1-1; tentative D call: TRBD1 (5 bases). Germline V gene lookup returns CDR1 LGHDT and CDR2 YNNKEL (reference sequence). This CDR3 is 12 amino acids long. With 1 base removed from V and 7 bases from J, the gap between germline ends came to 7 bases. Here the CDR3 reads CASSQVDSEAFF. The CDR3 nucleotides are TGTGCCAGCAGCCAAGTCGACAGTGAAGCTTTCTTT.

The chain uses TRBV18 and TRBJ1-4; D unclear. Per germline, CDR1 KGHSH and CDR2 LQKENI. The CDR3 has 14 residues. V was pared by 6 bases and J by 7 bases, with 15 bases between. The CDR3 DNA sequence: TGTGCCAGCTCCCTAATAATAGGAGGTGAAAAACTGTTTTTT. Translated, it gives CASSLIIGGEKLFF.